This T cell receptor (beta chain) derives from a study of blood T cell repertoires in COVID-19. Study-wide background: Collection of acute and convalescent COVID-19 samples took place in the United States, Italy and Spain. Sources were T cells, B-cell-depleted T cells, or PBMCs; the material itself was cDNA or gDNA.

The length of the CDR3 is 12 residues. V was pared by 5 bases and J by 13 bases, with 12 bases between. Germline V gene data show CDR1 as MDHEN and CDR2 as SYDVKM. Original methodology: Researchers report that nucleated cell counts were estimated from reference gene primer amplification. The table came from immunoSEQ multiplex PCR; TCRdb's copy has only in-frame clones and leaves some out. V, J and clone size were drawn from that table, and D and trimming were deduced from the DNA. The table shows around 120,000 clones, with more than 60% occurring only once. The sequenced sample was peripheral blood. This clonotype was sampled from a middle-aged man with acute or convalescent COVID-19. The chain carries TRBV28 and TRBJ1-6; possibly TRBD1 for D (5 bases). This CDR3 reads CASSTMTAPLHF. CDR3 nucleotides: TGTGCCAGCAGTACGATGACAGCTCCCCTCCACTTT.